Listed below are T cell receptor beta chains from one sample, sequenced in a study of blood T cell repertoires in COVID-19. Using immunoSEQ multiplex PCR, the repertoire was profiled, and TCRdb retains in-frame clones only, with some absent. The top ten hold 15% to 19% of the sample, which has roughly 84,000 clones, approximately 80% seen once. The sequenced sample consisted of peripheral blood. Every receptor here comes from a woman over 75 with acute or convalescent COVID-19. Both conserved end residues are part of each CDR3. The order of the fields is V gene, clone size, D gene, J gene, CDR3 protein, CDR3 DNA. D genes are given only for firm matches. Not every row has a clone size; where given, it reads once, few, many or a size class.

>TRBV7-2|NA|TRBD2|TRBJ2-3
CASNPRGTRTPADTQYF
TGTGCCAGCAACCCCCGCGGGACTAGGACACCTGCAGATACGCAGTATTTT
>TRBV27|NA|NA|TRBJ1-2
CASSLWGDSNYGYTF
TGTGCCAGCAGTTTATGGGGGGACTCTAACTATGGCTACACCTTC
>TRBV6-5|NA|NA|TRBJ1-1
CASSPGYTEAFF
TGTGCCAGCAGCCCGGGTTACACTGAAGCTTTCTTT
>TRBV28|NA|TRBD1|TRBJ1-2
CASSLTGTGDYGYTF
TGTGCCAGCAGTTTAACCGGGACAGGGGACTATGGCTACACCTTC
>TRBV30|few|NA|TRBJ1-4
CALQGRNEKLFF
TGTGCCTTACAGGGCCGGAATGAAAAACTGTTTTTT
>TRBV4-2|once|NA|TRBJ2-2
CASSQDVRDGELFF
TGTGCCAGCAGCCAAGATGTCAGGGACGGGGAGCTGTTTTTT
>TRBV6-5|few|NA|TRBJ2-2
CASSSFGQMTGELFF
TGTGCCAGCAGTTCCTTTGGACAGATGACCGGGGAGCTGTTTTTT
>TRBV6-5|NA|TRBD1|TRBJ1-2
CASSYSTGGVYGYTF
TGTGCCAGCAGTTACTCAACAGGGGGGGTCTATGGCTACACCTTC
>TRBV3-1/TRBV3-2|NA|TRBD1|TRBJ2-6
CASSQGTGSGANVLTF
TGTGCCAGCAGCCAAGGGACAGGCTCTGGGGCCAACGTCCTGACTTTC
>TRBV6-1|NA|NA|TRBJ1-3
CASSEAMAGGNTIYF
TGTGCCAGCAGTGAAGCGATGGCAGGTGGAAACACCATATATTTT
>TRBV13|NA|NA|TRBJ1-6
CASSAHNSPLHF
TGTGCCAGCAGCGCGCATAATTCACCCCTCCACTTT
>TRBV5-4|NA|TRBD1|TRBJ2-2
CASSSDRERSGELFF
TGTGCCAGCAGCTCTGACAGGGAGCGGAGCGGGGAGCTGTTTTTT
>TRBV6-5|NA|NA|TRBJ1-3
CASSPGLHSGNTIYF
TGTGCCAGCAGTCCGGGACTCCACTCTGGAAACACCATATATTTT
>TRBV6-5|NA|NA|TRBJ1-3
CASSGQSRSGNTIYF
TGTGCCAGCAGCGGACAGTCCCGCTCTGGAAACACCATATATTTT
>TRBV5-1|NA|NA|TRBJ1-3
CASSLAGGSGNTIYF
TGCGCCAGCAGCTTGGCCGGGGGCTCTGGAAACACCATATATTTT
>TRBV19|NA|TRBD1|TRBJ2-7
CATTAGTGSHEQYF
TGTGCCACCACAGCCGGGACAGGGTCCCACGAGCAGTACTTC
>TRBV14|NA|NA|TRBJ2-7
CASSQDARGHYEQYF
TGTGCCAGCAGCCAAGACGCGCGGGGGCACTACGAGCAGTACTTC
>TRBV27|NA|TRBD1|TRBJ2-2
CASSLSATGLAGELFF
TGTGCCAGCAGTTTATCGGCGACAGGGTTGGCCGGGGAGCTGTTTTTT
>TRBV28|few|NA|TRBJ1-2
CASSSGQHGYTF
TGTGCCAGCAGTTCGGGACAACATGGCTACACCTTC
>TRBV11-3|NA|TRBD1|TRBJ1-3
CASSFGQGGYGNTIYF
TGTGCCAGCAGCTTTGGGCAGGGGGGATATGGAAACACCATATATTTT
>TRBV3-1/TRBV3-2|NA|TRBD1|TRBJ1-2
CASSQGGTGAAFHGGYTF
TGTGCCAGCAGCCAAGGCGGTACAGGGGCCGCGTTCCACGGAGGCTACACCTTC
>TRBV6-5|NA|NA|TRBJ1-1
CASSYWGLENTEAFF
TGTGCCAGCAGTTACTGGGGACTGGAGAACACTGAAGCTTTCTTT
>TRBV30|NA|TRBD2|TRBJ2-7
CAWSVASGDEQYF
TGTGCCTGGAGTGTGGCTAGCGGGGACGAGCAGTACTTC
>TRBV18|NA|NA|TRBJ1-6
CASSPEANNSPLHF
TGTGCCAGCTCACCAGAGGCGAATAATTCACCCCTCCACTTT
>TRBV7-9|few|TRBD2|TRBJ2-1
CASSPERGLAGGNEQFF
TGTGCCAGCAGCCCAGAAAGAGGACTAGCTGGAGGCAATGAGCAGTTCTTC
>TRBV20-1|NA|NA|TRBJ2-1
CSARRGGEQFF
TGCAGTGCTAGGAGGGGAGGCGAGCAGTTCTTC
>TRBV3-1/TRBV3-2|NA|NA|TRBJ1-5
CASSQGLQPQHF
TGTGCCAGCAGCCAAGGTCTTCAGCCCCAGCATTTT